This T cell receptor (beta chain) stems from a study of cytomegalovirus exposure and HLA in healthy donors. As for the study in general: The Caucasian-associated ancestry cluster contained 81% of the approximately 400 genotyped donors. General study findings and limits: A later analysis linked 16,951 TCR beta sequences to HLA alleles at 0.05 false discovery rate.

Donors in the study were healthy people who gave bone marrow. The PCR ran on 60 Vbeta and 13 Jbeta primers. Profiled with immunoSEQ multiplex PCR; TCRdb holds only in-frame clones, not every one. The sample has approximately 110,000 clones, approximately 80% seen once. Points on this clone: Its antigen is not identified.

Unmatched junction bases numbered 6, after V lost 7 bases and J lost 4 bases. CDR1 and CDR2 from the germline V gene are MDHEN and SYDVKM. The CDR3 loop spans 13 amino acids. The sample consisted of PBMCs. The V and J genes are TRBV28 and TRBJ2-7; TRBD1 agrees at 8 bases. The clonotype was recovered from a woman aged 40 to 50 in good health and CMV-seropositive. CDR3 sequence (DNA): TGTGCCAGCACCCCTGACAGGGGATACGAGCAGTACTTC. Protein sequence: CASTPDRGYEQYF.